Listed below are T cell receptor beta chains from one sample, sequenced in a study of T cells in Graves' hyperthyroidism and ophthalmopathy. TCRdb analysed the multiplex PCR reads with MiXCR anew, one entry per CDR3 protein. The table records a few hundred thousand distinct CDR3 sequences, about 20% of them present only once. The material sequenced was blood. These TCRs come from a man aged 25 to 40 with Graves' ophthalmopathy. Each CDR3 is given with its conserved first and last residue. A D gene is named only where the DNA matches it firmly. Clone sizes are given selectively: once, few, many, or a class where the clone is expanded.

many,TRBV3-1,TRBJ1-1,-,TGTGCCAGCAGCCCGGGACTGACGAACACTGAAGCTTTCTTT,CASSPGLTNTEAFF
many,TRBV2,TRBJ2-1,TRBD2,TGTGCCAGCAGCGCAAGTAGACTAGCGGGAAGCTCCTACAATGAGCAGTTCTTC,CASSASRLAGSSYNEQFF
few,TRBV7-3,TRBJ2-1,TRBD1,TGTGCCAGCAGCGCTCGGACAGGGGGTTCCAATGAGCAGTTCTTC,CASSARTGGSNEQFF
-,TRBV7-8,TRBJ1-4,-,TGTGCCAGCAGCCGTCCGGGGGATGAAAAACTGTTTTTT,CASSRPGDEKLFF
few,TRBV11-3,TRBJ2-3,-,TGTGCCAGCAGCTTAGATCGGACCCCAACTGGGGCAGGACTATCTAGCACAGATACGCAGTATTTT,CASSLDRTPTGAGLSSTDTQYF
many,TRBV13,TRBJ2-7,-,TGTGCCAGCAGCCCGAACCCCACCTACGAGCAGTACTTC,CASSPNPTYEQYF
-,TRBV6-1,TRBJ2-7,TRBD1,TGTGCCAGCAGTGAAGAAGGACAGGGGTCCTACGAGCAGTACTTC,CASSEEGQGSYEQYF
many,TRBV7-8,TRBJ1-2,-,TGTGCCAGCAGCTTAACGGCAGGCGATGGCTACACCTTC,CASSLTAGDGYTF
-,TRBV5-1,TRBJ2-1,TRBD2,TGCGCCAGCAGCTTCCTAGCGGGAGACGGTGAGCAGTTCTTC,CASSFLAGDGEQFF
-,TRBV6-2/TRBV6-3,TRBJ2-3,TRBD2,TGTGCCAGCAGTTCCGTTAGCGGGAGAAAAGATACGCAGTATTTT,CASSSVSGRKDTQYF
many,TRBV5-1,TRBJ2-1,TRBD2,TGCGCCAGCAGCTTCTGGGGGGGACTAGCGGATGAGCAGTTCTTC,CASSFWGGLADEQFF
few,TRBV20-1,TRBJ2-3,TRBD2,TGCAGTGCTACCTCCTTAGCGGGAGGGGGTGGAGATACGCAGTATTTT,CSATSLAGGGGDTQYF
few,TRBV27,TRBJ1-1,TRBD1,TGTGCCAGCAGTACCCTAGGACAGGGGAGGAACACTGAAGCTTTCTTT,CASSTLGQGRNTEAFF
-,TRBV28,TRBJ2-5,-,TGTGCCAGCAGTTTAGGGAGAGGCACTAGCCCTAAGAAAGAGACCCAGTACTTC,CASSLGRGTSPKKETQYF
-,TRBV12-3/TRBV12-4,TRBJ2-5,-,TGTGCCAGCAGTTCGGACAGTCAAGAGACCCAGTACTTC,CASSSDSQETQYF
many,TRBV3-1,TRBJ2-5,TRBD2,TGTGCCAGCAGCCATCCTAGCGGGATACGCGAGACCCAGTACTTC,CASSHPSGIRETQYF
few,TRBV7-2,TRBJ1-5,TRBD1,TGTGCCAGCAGCTACGACAGGGCTGGCAATCAGCCCCAGCATTTT,CASSYDRAGNQPQHF
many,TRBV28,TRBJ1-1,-,TGTGCCAGCAGCTTATTGACTGAAGCTTTCTTT,CASSLLTEAFF
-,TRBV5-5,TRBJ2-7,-,TGTGCCAGCAGCTTCGACGGTACCTACGAGCAGTACTTC,CASSFDGTYEQYF
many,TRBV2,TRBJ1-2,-,TGTGCCGGACGAAAGGACGGCATAGCGCGTGGCTACACCTTC,CAGRKDGIARGYTF